These T cell receptor beta chains were read from a single sample in a study of cytotoxic CD8 clonotypes in ibrutinib-treated CLL. Produced via immunoSEQ multiplex PCR; TCRdb's table is partial and in-frame only. In the table there are approximately 100,000 clones, around 73% of which are singletons. The sample was PBMCs, taken after 12 months of ibrutinib treatment. These receptors were obtained from a human donor with chronic lymphocytic leukemia. CDR3s include the opening cysteine and the closing phenylalanine or tryptophan. The D gene is left open where the match is weak. Rows may omit the clone size; those that give it use once, few, many or a size class.

>NA|TRBV5-4|TRBD1|TRBJ2-7
CASRLRQGSSYEQYF
TGTGCCAGCAGACTTAGACAGGGGAGCTCCTACGAGCAGTACTTC
>NA|TRBV6-5|NA|TRBJ2-7
CASFGSSYEQYF
TGTGCCAGCTTCGGGTCCTCCTACGAGCAGTACTTC
>once|TRBV7-3|TRBD2|TRBJ2-3
CASSQTSGVGDTQYF
TGTGCCAGCAGCCAAACTAGCGGGGTCGGGGATACGCAGTATTTT
>NA|TRBV6-6|NA|TRBJ2-7
CASSVDRTFFWEQYF
TGTGCCAGCAGCGTGGACAGAACATTCTTCTGGGAGCAGTACTTC
>few|TRBV27|NA|TRBJ2-4
CASSLRQGLAKNIQYF
TGTGCCAGCAGTCTAAGACAGGGACTAGCCAAAAACATTCAGTACTTC
>NA|TRBV18|TRBD1|TRBJ1-6
CASSLQGQGERGSPLHF
TGTGCCAGCTCACTCCAAGGACAGGGTGAGCGTGGTTCACCCCTCCACTTT
>NA|TRBV7-9|TRBD1|TRBJ1-2
CASSFDRVGNGYTF
TGTGCCAGCAGCTTTGACAGGGTCGGAAATGGCTACACCTTC
>NA|TRBV6-1|TRBD1|TRBJ1-5
CASSQPGQIGQPQHF
TGTGCCAGCAGTCAACCGGGACAGATCGGTCAGCCCCAGCATTTT
>few|TRBV6-1|NA|TRBJ1-6
CASTFGPTNSPLHF
TGTGCCAGCACTTTTGGACCGACGAATTCACCCCTCCACTTT
>NA|TRBV28|NA|TRBJ2-2
CASRTQTENTGELFF
TGTGCCAGCAGGACCCAGACAGAAAACACCGGGGAGCTGTTTTTT
>NA|TRBV6-6|NA|TRBJ1-2
CASIDTTSYGYTF
TGTGCCAGCATCGACACGACCTCGTATGGCTACACCTTC
>NA|TRBV20-1|NA|TRBJ2-5
CSARVGETQYF
TGCAGTGCTAGAGTAGGGGAGACCCAGTACTTC
>NA|TRBV5-4|TRBD1|TRBJ2-3
CASSSTGTSTDTQYF
TGTGCCAGCAGCTCGACAGGGACAAGCACAGATACGCAGTATTTT
>once|TRBV5-1|TRBD2|TRBJ2-3
CASSREGLAGGDTQYF
TGCGCCAGCAGCCGGGAAGGACTAGCGGGTGGAGATACGCAGTATTTT
>once|TRBV7-9|NA|TRBJ1-1
CASSPGETNTEAFF
TGTGCCAGCAGCCCGGGGGAAACGAACACTGAAGCTTTCTTT
>few|TRBV5-6|NA|TRBJ2-7
CASSPFRQISYEQYF
TGTGCCAGCAGCCCGTTCAGGCAGATCAGCTACGAGCAGTACTTC
>NA|TRBV5-5|NA|TRBJ2-5
CASSGGAFQETQYF
TGTGCCAGCAGCGGAGGGGCCTTCCAAGAGACCCAGTACTTC
>NA|TRBV11-2|TRBD2|TRBJ2-7
CASSSSGGREQYF
TGTGCCAGCAGCTCTAGCGGGGGCCGCGAGCAGTACTTC
>NA|TRBV16|NA|TRBJ1-4
CASSQGRVREKLFF
TGTGCCAGCAGCCAAGGAAGGGTGAGAGAAAAACTGTTTTTT
>NA|TRBV30|TRBD2|TRBJ2-1
CAWSALRTSGGAREQFF
TGTGCCTGGAGTGCACTCAGGACTAGCGGGGGGGCGAGGGAGCAGTTCTTC
>NA|TRBV30|NA|TRBJ2-1
CAWSRGDTYNEQFF
TGTGCCTGGAGCCGTGGTGATACATACAATGAGCAGTTCTTC
>NA|TRBV9|NA|TRBJ2-3
CASSVGGADTQYF
TGTGCCAGCAGCGTAGGGGGCGCAGATACGCAGTATTTT
>NA|TRBV10-3|NA|TRBJ1-2
CAISESVQRKSYGYTF
TGTGCCATCAGTGAGTCGGTACAGAGGAAATCCTATGGCTACACCTTC
>NA|TRBV6-6|NA|TRBJ1-2
CASSEGNYGYTF
TGTGCCAGCAGCGAGGGGAACTATGGCTACACCTTC
>NA|TRBV2|TRBD1|TRBJ1-4
CASSDGTGEVTNEKLFF
TGTGCCAGCAGTGACGGGACAGGGGAGGTAACTAATGAAAAACTGTTTTTT
>NA|TRBV29-1|TRBD1|TRBJ2-3
CSTRQGAVGTDTQYF
TGCAGCACCAGACAGGGGGCTGTGGGGACAGATACGCAGTATTTT
>NA|TRBV6-5|TRBD1|TRBJ1-1
CASSYSIQGDTEAFF
TGTGCCAGCAGTTACTCGATCCAGGGGGACACTGAAGCTTTCTTT
>NA|TRBV7-2|TRBD1|TRBJ2-1
CASSLWTGKNEQFF
TGTGCCAGCAGCTTGTGGACAGGGAAGAATGAGCAGTTCTTC
>NA|TRBV5-4|TRBD1|TRBJ2-7
CASSPQTGTYEQYF
TGTGCCAGCAGCCCGCAGACAGGGACCTACGAGCAGTACTTC
>NA|TRBV20-1|NA|TRBJ1-1
CSAGAAFF
TGCAGTGCTGGAGCAGCTTTCTTT
>NA|TRBV14|NA|TRBJ2-5
CASSQSYTTHF
TGTGCCAGCAGCCAATCCTATACGACCCACTTC
>NA|TRBV5-1|NA|TRBJ2-2
CASNRGSNTGELFF
TGCGCCAGCAATCGGGGCTCGAACACCGGGGAGCTGTTTTTT
>NA|TRBV9|TRBD2|TRBJ2-3
CASSEAGGADTQYF
TGTGCCAGCAGCGAAGCGGGGGGAGCAGATACGCAGTATTTT
>NA|TRBV7-9|NA|TRBJ1-5
CASSLDGRSNQPQHF
TGTGCCAGCAGCTTGGACGGTAGGAGCAATCAGCCCCAGCATTTT
>NA|TRBV19|TRBD1|TRBJ1-2
CASSSRGSYGYTF
TGTGCCAGTAGTAGCAGGGGGTCCTATGGCTACACCTTC
>NA|TRBV6-4|NA|TRBJ2-3
CASSDGTDTQYF
TGTGCCAGCAGCGATGGGACAGATACGCAGTATTTT
>NA|TRBV21-1|NA|TRBJ1-5
CASSKEEPSNQPQHF
TGTGCCAGCAGCAAAGAGGAGCCGAGCAATCAGCCCCAGCATTTT
>NA|TRBV5-1|NA|TRBJ1-4
CASSLAGTPNEKLFF
TGCGCCAGCAGCTTGGCAGGTACACCAAATGAAAAACTGTTTTTT
>NA|TRBV7-2|NA|TRBJ2-7
CASSLDTLAYEQYF
TGTGCCAGCAGCTTAGATACGCTAGCCTACGAGCAGTACTTC
>NA|TRBV11-2|TRBD2|TRBJ2-3
CASSLARGGTDTQYF
TGTGCCAGCAGCCTAGCCCGGGGGGGCACAGATACGCAGTATTTT
>NA|TRBV7-6|NA|TRBJ2-7
CASSPQQGNYEQYF
TGTGCCAGCAGCCCGCAACAGGGAAACTACGAGCAGTACTTC
>few|TRBV7-3|NA|TRBJ1-1
CASSRIMNTEAFF
TGTGCCAGCAGCCGGATTATGAACACTGAAGCTTTCTTT
>NA|TRBV19|TRBD1|TRBJ1-2
CASSIGGQGAHYGYTF
TGTGCCAGTAGTATCGGGGGACAGGGGGCGCACTATGGCTACACCTTC
>NA|TRBV2|NA|TRBJ2-5
CASSEGTTRETQYF
TGTGCCAGCAGTGAAGGGACGACGCGGGAGACCCAGTACTTC
>NA|TRBV27|NA|TRBJ2-7
CASQRGAGGTYEQYF
TGTGCCAGCCAGCGAGGGGCCGGGGGAACCTACGAGCAGTACTTC
>NA|TRBV19|TRBD1|TRBJ2-2
CASGQGRATGELFF
TGTGCCAGTGGACAGGGACGGGCAACCGGGGAGCTGTTTTTT
>NA|TRBV2|NA|TRBJ1-6
CASSIWENSPLHF
TGTGCCAGCAGCATCTGGGAAAATTCACCCCTCCACTTT
>NA|TRBV4-3|NA|TRBJ2-7
CASSQWLWGSYEQYF
TGCGCCAGCAGCCAATGGCTATGGGGGTCCTACGAGCAGTACTTC
>NA|TRBV5-1|TRBD1|TRBJ1-3
CASSLSDRASGNTIYF
TGCGCCAGCAGCTTGTCGGACAGGGCCTCTGGAAACACCATATATTTT
>NA|TRBV6-5|NA|TRBJ1-2
CASSYMNGNYGYTF
TGTGCCAGCAGTTACATGAACGGCAACTATGGCTACACCTTC
>NA|TRBV5-1|NA|TRBJ1-2
CASSFGFVQGRVNAPLLEGSGYTF
TGCGCCAGCAGCTTTGGGTTCGTCCAGGGCAGGGTTAACGCCCCGCTTTTGGAAGGGTCCGGCTACACCTTC
>NA|TRBV11-3|TRBD1|TRBJ1-5
CASNKYRGEQPQHF
TGTGCCAGCAACAAATACAGGGGGGAACAGCCCCAGCATTTT
>once|TRBV15|NA|TRBJ2-6
CATSRDRRTATGANVLTF
TGTGCCACCAGCAGAGATCGGAGGACGGCAACAGGGGCCAACGTCCTGACTTTC
>few|TRBV5-6|NA|TRBJ2-7
CASSRRRDLNEQYF
TGTGCCAGCAGCCGCCGCAGGGACTTAAACGAGCAGTACTTC
>NA|TRBV5-5|TRBD2|TRBJ2-5
CASSLASGGAETQYF
TGTGCCAGCAGCTTAGCGAGCGGGGGGGCGGAGACCCAGTACTTC